Sequencing of this T cell receptor beta chain was carried out in a study of T cell repertoires in aging, cancer and after chemotherapy. V lost 5 bases and J 0 bases, leaving 11 bases between the germline ends. This CDR3 comprises 14 residues. Germline V gene lookup returns CDR1 SQVTM and CDR2 ANQGSEA. A note on this clonotype: Its antigen is undetermined.

TCR beta rearrangements were amplified from peripheral blood genomic DNA. Study-wide findings and caveats: In each cancer cohort, median generation probability increased across chemotherapy, suggesting thymic output rebounded.

Multiplex touch-down PCR with TRB-A/B primers amplified rearranged V-D-J TRB sequences. One entry per CDR3 protein, called by TCRdb with MiXCR from the multiplex PCR reads. The table includes approximately 3,300 distinct CDR3 sequences, more than 20% detected once. Sequencing used blood. J is TRBJ1-3 and V is TRBV29-1, with a possible D match to TRBD1 (6 bases). The clonotype comes from a human donor with a blood cancer. CDR3 protein: CSVPRTASGNTIYF. CDR3 bases: TGCAGCGTTCCCCGGACAGCCTCTGGAAACACCATATATTTT. Full variable domain (outside the CDR3, taken from reference TRBV29-1 and TRBJ1-3): SAVISQKPSRDICQRGTSLTIQCQVDSQVTMMFWYRQQPGQSLTLIATANQGSEATYESGFVIDKFPISRPNLTFSTLTVSNMSPEDSSIYLCSVPRTASGNTIYFGEGSWLTVV.